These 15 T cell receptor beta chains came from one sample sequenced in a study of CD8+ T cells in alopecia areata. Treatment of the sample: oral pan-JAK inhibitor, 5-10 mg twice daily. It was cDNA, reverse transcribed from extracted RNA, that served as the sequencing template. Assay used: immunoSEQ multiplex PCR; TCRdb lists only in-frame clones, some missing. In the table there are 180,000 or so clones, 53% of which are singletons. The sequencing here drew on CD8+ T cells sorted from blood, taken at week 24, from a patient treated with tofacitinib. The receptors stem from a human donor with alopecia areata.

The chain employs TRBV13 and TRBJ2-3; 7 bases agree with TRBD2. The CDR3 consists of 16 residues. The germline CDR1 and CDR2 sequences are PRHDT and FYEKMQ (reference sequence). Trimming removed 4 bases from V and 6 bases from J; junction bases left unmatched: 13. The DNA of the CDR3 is TGTGCCAGCAGCTCGAAGCAGCGGGGTATCAGCGATACGCAGTATTTT. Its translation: CASSSKQRGISDTQYF.

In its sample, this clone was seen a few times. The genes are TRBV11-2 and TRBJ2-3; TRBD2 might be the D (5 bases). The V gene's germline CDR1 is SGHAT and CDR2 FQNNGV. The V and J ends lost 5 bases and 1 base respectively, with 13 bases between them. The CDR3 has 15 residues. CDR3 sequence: CASSRYGDGTDTQYF. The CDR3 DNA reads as TGTGCCAGCAGCCGATACGGGGATGGCACAGATACGCAGTATTTT.

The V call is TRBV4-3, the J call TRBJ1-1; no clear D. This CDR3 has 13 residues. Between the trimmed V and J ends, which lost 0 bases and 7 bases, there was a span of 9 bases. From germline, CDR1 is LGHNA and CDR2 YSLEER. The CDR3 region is CASSQELGYEAFF. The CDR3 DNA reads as TGCGCCAGCAGCCAAGAGTTGGGGTATGAAGCTTTCTTT.

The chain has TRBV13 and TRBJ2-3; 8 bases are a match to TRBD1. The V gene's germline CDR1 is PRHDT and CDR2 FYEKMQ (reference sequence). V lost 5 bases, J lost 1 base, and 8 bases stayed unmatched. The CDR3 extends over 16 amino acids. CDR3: CASSARGGQGTDTQYF. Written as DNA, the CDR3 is TGTGCCAGCAGCGCTAGAGGGGGACAGGGCACAGATACGCAGTATTTT.

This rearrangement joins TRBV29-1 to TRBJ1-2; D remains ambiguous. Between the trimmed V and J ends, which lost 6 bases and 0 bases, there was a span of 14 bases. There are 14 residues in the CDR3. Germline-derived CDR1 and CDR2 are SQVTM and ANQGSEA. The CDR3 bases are TGCAGCGTGAGGTTTTCCCAAGCTAACTATGGCTACACCTTC. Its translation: CSVRFSQANYGYTF.

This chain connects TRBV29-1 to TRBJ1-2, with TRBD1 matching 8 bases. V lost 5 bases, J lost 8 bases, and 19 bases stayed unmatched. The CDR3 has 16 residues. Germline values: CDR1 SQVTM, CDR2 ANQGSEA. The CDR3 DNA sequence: TGCAGCGTTCGTGGTGATCCGGGACAGGAAGTGGGAGGCTACACCTTC. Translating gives CSVRGDPGQEVGGYTF.

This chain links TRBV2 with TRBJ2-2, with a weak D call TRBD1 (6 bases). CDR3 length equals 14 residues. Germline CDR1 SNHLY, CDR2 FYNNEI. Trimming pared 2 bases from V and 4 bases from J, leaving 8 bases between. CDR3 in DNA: TGTGCCAGCAGTGAACAGGGGTTCACCGGGGAGCTGTTTTTT. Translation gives CASSEQGFTGELFF.

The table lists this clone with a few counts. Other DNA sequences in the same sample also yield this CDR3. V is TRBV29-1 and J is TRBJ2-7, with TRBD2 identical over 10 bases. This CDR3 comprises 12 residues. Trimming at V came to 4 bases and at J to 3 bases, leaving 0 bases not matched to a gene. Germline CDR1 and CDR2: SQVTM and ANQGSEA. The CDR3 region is CSVVAGGYEQYF. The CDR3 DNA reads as TGCAGCGTTGTAGCGGGGGGCTACGAGCAGTACTTC.

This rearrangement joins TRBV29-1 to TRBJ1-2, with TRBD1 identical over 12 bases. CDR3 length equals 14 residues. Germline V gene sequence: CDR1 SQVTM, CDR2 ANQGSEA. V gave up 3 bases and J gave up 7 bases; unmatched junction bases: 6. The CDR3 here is CSVEAGTGGSGYTF. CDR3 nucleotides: TGCAGCGTTGAGGCGGGGACAGGGGGCTCTGGCTACACCTTC.

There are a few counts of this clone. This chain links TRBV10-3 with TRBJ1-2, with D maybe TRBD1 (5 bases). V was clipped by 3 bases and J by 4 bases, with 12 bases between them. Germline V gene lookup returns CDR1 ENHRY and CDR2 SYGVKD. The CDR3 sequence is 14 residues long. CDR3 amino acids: CAISEDSSLYGYTF. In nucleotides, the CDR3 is TGTGCCATCAGTGAAGACAGCTCCCTCTATGGCTACACCTTC.

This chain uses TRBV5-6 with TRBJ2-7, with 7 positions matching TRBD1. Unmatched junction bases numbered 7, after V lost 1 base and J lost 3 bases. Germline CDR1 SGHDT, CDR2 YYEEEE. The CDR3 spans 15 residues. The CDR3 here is CASSLLGQLNYEQYF. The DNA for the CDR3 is TGTGCCAGCAGCTTGTTGGGACAGCTAAACTACGAGCAGTACTTC.

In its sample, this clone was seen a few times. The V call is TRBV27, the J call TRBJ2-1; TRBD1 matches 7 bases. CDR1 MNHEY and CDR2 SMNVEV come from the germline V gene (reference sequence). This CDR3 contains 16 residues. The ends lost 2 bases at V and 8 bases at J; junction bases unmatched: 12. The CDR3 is CASSLQSGDRVDEQFF. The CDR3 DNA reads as TGTGCCAGCAGTTTACAGTCCGGAGACAGGGTGGATGAGCAGTTCTTC.

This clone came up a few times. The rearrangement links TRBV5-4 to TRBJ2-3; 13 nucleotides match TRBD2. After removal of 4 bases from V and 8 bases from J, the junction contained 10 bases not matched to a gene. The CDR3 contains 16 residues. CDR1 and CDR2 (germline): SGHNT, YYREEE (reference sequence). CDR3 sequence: CASSLKPTSGGSTQYF. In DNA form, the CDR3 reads TGTGCCAGCAGCCTTAAGCCGACTAGCGGGGGGTCTACGCAGTATTTT.

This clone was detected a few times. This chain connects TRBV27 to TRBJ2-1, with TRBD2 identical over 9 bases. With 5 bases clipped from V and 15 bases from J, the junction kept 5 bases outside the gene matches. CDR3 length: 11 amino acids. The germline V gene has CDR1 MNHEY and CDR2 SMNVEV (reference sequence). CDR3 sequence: CASSAGGDPFF. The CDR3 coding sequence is TGTGCCAGCAGTGCGGGGGGGGATCCGTTCTTC.

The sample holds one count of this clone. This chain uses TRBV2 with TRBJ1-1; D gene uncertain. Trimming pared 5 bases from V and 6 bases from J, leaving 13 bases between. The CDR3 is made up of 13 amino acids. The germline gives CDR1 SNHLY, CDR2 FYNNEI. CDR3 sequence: CASSSGSYAEAFF. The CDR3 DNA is TGTGCCAGCAGTAGCGGGTCCTATGCTGAAGCTTTCTTT.